The rows below give T cell receptor beta chains drawn from one sample of a study of blood T cells in healthy people across ages. From the 5' RACE reads, TCRdb called clonotypes with MiXCR, one entry per CDR3 protein. The sample carries some 900,000 distinct CDR3 sequences, 40% to 60% recorded once. The material sequenced was blood. These receptors all stem from a man younger than 45 in good health. Both conserved end residues are part of each CDR3. D genes are given only for firm matches. Part of the rows lack a size; the others show once, few, many or a class for expanded clones.

>TRBD1|TRBV4-2|-|TRBJ1-5|16
TGTGCCAGCAGCCAAGCTCTAGGACAGGACAATCAGCCCCAGCATTTT
CASSQALGQDNQPQHF
>-|TRBV6-2/TRBV6-3|-|TRBJ2-1|11
TGTGCCAGCGCCCTGGGCAATGAGCAGTTCTTC
CASALGNEQFF
>-|TRBV12-3/TRBV12-4|-|TRBJ1-5|15
TGTGCCAGCAGTTTGGAACACACTAGCAATCAGCCCCAGCATTTT
CASSLEHTSNQPQHF
>-|TRBV9|few|TRBJ2-7|15
TGTGCCAGCAGCGGTGATAGCGGCAGCTCCTACGAGCAGTACTTC
CASSGDSGSSYEQYF
>-|TRBV29-1|-|TRBJ2-7|14
TGCAGCGTACGAGGCTCAGGAGAACGCTACGAGCAGTACTTC
CSVRGSGERYEQYF
>TRBD2|TRBV20-1|-|TRBJ2-5|15
TGCAGTGCTAGGGACGTTAGCGGGCGGGGCGAGACCCAGTACTTC
CSARDVSGRGETQYF
>-|TRBV7-9|-|TRBJ2-3|14
TGTGCCAGCAGCCAATTTGGGAGCACAGATACGCAGTATTTT
CASSQFGSTDTQYF
>TRBD1|TRBV14|-|TRBJ1-2|14
TGTGCCAGCAGCCAACAGACAGGGGCTGATGGCTACACCTTC
CASSQQTGADGYTF
>TRBD1|TRBV6-2/TRBV6-3|few|TRBJ2-7|15
TGTGCCAGCAGTCCCTGGACAGGAACCTTCTACGAGCAGTACTTC
CASSPWTGTFYEQYF
>-|TRBV12-3/TRBV12-4|-|TRBJ2-3|14
TGTGCCAGCAGTAAACGGGACGGGGCAGGTACGCAGTATTTT
CASSKRDGAGTQYF
>TRBD2|TRBV9|-|TRBJ2-2|16
TGTGCCAGCAGCGTGCGACTAGCGGGGGAGGCCGGGGAGCTGTTTTTT
CASSVRLAGEAGELFF
>-|TRBV21-1|-|TRBJ2-3|15
TGTGCCAGCAGCGTCCGGACGGTACTCACAGATACGCAGTATTTT
CASSVRTVLTDTQYF
>-|TRBV15|few|TRBJ1-4|14
TGTGCCACCAGAGAACTTGGGCTCGGTGAAAAACTGTTTTTT
CATRELGLGEKLFF
>-|TRBV4-2|few|TRBJ1-2|13
TGTGCCAGCAGCCAGCAGGGGCTAGGTGGCTACACCTTC
CASSQQGLGGYTF
>-|TRBV3-1|-|TRBJ2-7|15
TGTGCCAGCACCTCAAGCAGGGGCTTTTCCTACGAGCAGTACTTC
CASTSSRGFSYEQYF
>TRBD1|TRBV6-2/TRBV6-3|-|TRBJ1-1|12
TGTGCCAGCCGGGACAGTGGCACTGAAGCTTTCTTT
CASRDSGTEAFF
>TRBD1|TRBV3-1|-|TRBJ2-5|15
TGTGCCAGCAGCCAAGAACAGGGGGCGTCGGAGACCCAGTACTTC
CASSQEQGASETQYF
>-|TRBV29-1|-|TRBJ2-7|11
TGCAGCGTTTCGGAGGGCGGCGAGCAGTACTTC
CSVSEGGEQYF
>-|TRBV20-1|many|TRBJ2-7|12
TGCAGTGTTAGCGGGGACAGCTACGAGCAGTACTTC
CSVSGDSYEQYF
>-|TRBV29-1|-|TRBJ1-1|15
TGCAGCGTTGACTGGCGGGACTCACTGAACACTGAAGCTTTCTTT
CSVDWRDSLNTEAFF
>-|TRBV12-3/TRBV12-4|-|TRBJ2-3|11
TGCGCCAGCCGAGAGCTCGATACGCAGTATTTT
CASRELDTQYF
>-|TRBV7-9|-|TRBJ1-2|14
TGTGCCAGCAGCCCCTCTCCGGTTAACTATGGCTACACCTTC
CASSPSPVNYGYTF
>TRBD1|TRBV5-1|-|TRBJ1-1|15
TGCGCCAGCAGCTCCTACAGGGGCGGTGAGGCTGAAGCTTTCTTT
CASSSYRGGEAEAFF
>-|TRBV5-1|-|TRBJ1-6|18
TGCGCCAGCAGCTTGTTGCCCGACAGGAGCTCCTATAATTCACCCCTCCACTTT
CASSLLPDRSSYNSPLHF
>-|TRBV11-2|-|TRBJ1-3|17
TGTGCCAGCAGCGGACACAGGGTGGGCCCCTCTGGAAACACCATATATTTT
CASSGHRVGPSGNTIYF
>-|TRBV5-1|-|TRBJ2-7|14
TGCGCCAGCAGCTTGGCGACAGTTACCTACGAGCAGTACTTC
CASSLATVTYEQYF
>-|TRBV3-1|-|TRBJ2-3|15
TGTGCCAGCAGCCACCCCCGGGGAAGCACAGATACGCAGTATTTT
CASSHPRGSTDTQYF
>-|TRBV27|-|TRBJ1-5|15
TGTGCCAGCGGGGAAAAGGACAGACTCAATCAGCCCCAGCATTTT
CASGEKDRLNQPQHF
>TRBD2|TRBV12-3/TRBV12-4|few|TRBJ2-3|16
TGTGCCAGCAGTTCGGGACTAGCAGGGGCGGCAGATACGCAGTATTTT
CASSSGLAGAADTQYF
>TRBD1|TRBV24-1|few|TRBJ1-1|15
TGTGCCACCAGTGATGAAGACAGGGGGAACACTGAAGCTTTCTTT
CATSDEDRGNTEAFF
>-|TRBV2|few|TRBJ1-2|12
TGTGCCAGCAGTGTTATCCAGAGAGGCTACACCTTC
CASSVIQRGYTF
>TRBD2|TRBV5-1|few|TRBJ2-5|16
TGCGCCAGCAGCCCTCCGACTAGCGGGGGTCAAGAGACCCAGTACTTC
CASSPPTSGGQETQYF
>-|TRBV30|-|TRBJ1-4|13
TGTGCCTGGAGTGTGAAGGGTCGCGAAAAACTGTTTTTT
CAWSVKGREKLFF
>-|TRBV20-1|-|TRBJ2-3|17
TGCAGTGTCGCCCAGGACTATAGCGAGTATGATGTGGGAACGCAGTATTTT
CSVAQDYSEYDVGTQYF
>TRBD2|TRBV10-3|-|TRBJ2-7|15
TGTGCCAGCACCGGGACTAGCGGGAATTCCTACGAGCAGTACTTC
CASTGTSGNSYEQYF
>-|TRBV3-1|-|TRBJ1-2|15
TGTGCCAGCAGCCAAGGGAGCAAATACAGCTATGGCTACACCTTC
CASSQGSKYSYGYTF
>TRBD2|TRBV9|-|TRBJ2-7|14
TGTGCCAGCATCTCTAGCGGGGGAACCTACGAGCAGTACTTC
CASISSGGTYEQYF
>TRBD2|TRBV6-1|few|TRBJ2-1|16
TGTGCCAGCAGTGAAGCGGCGGGGGGGTTTAACAATGAGCAGTTCTTC
CASSEAAGGFNNEQFF
>TRBD1|TRBV10-3|-|TRBJ2-7|14
TGTGCCATCAGTGGACAGGGAATATCCTACGAGCAGTACTTC
CAISGQGISYEQYF
>-|TRBV6-2/TRBV6-3|-|TRBJ1-1|15
TGTGCCAGCAGTTACTCGTCGAGAGGGAACACTGAAGCTTTCTTT
CASSYSSRGNTEAFF
>TRBD2|TRBV27|once|TRBJ2-2|19
TGTGCCAGCAGTTTAGGGCCTGCGGGGGGACCTATTGGCACCGGGGAGCTGTTTTTT
CASSLGPAGGPIGTGELFF